These 16 T cell receptor beta chains came from one sample sequenced in a study of blood T cell repertoires in COVID-19. TCRdb's table, derived via immunoSEQ multiplex PCR, lists solely in-frame clones and lacks some. The data hold about 400,000 clones, with approximately 86% observed a single time. Sequencing input: peripheral blood. The receptors originated from a human donor in a cohort sampled during active COVID-19.

The genes are TRBV19 and TRBJ1-3; D unresolved. This CDR3 has 16 residues. The germline CDR1 and CDR2 sequences are LNHDA and SQIVND (reference sequence). V was trimmed by 5 bases and J by 1 base, leaving 15 bases between them. CDR3 residues: CASSDQAGASGNTIYF. The CDR3 DNA follows: TGTGCCAGTAGTGACCAAGCGGGAGCTTCTGGAAACACCATATATTTT.

The V gene is TRBV5-1, the J gene TRBJ1-5; D is possibly TRBD1 (6 bases). The CDR3 runs to 15 residues. Trimming took off 0 bases at V and 1 base at J, with 8 bases between the two ends. Germline assignment: CDR1 SGHRS and CDR2 YFSETQ. As DNA, the CDR3 is TGCGCCAGCAGCTTGGAGGGGGAGAGCAATCAGCCCCAGCATTTT. Its translation is CASSLEGESNQPQHF.

The chain is built from TRBV30 and TRBJ1-4; 7 nucleotides align to TRBD1. V trimming: 4 bases; J trimming: 7 bases; junction bases outside the gene matches: 6. Germline V CDR1 and CDR2: GTSNPN, SVGIG (reference sequence). The CDR3 is 13 amino acids. CDR3 amino acids: CAWTGTAFEKLFF. Here the CDR3 DNA reads TGTGCCTGGACCGGGACAGCTTTTGAAAAACTGTTTTTT.

This chain links TRBV20-1 with TRBJ2-7; 9 bases match TRBD2. The germline V gene encodes CDR1 DFQATT and CDR2 SNEGSKA (reference sequence). The junction had 17 bases not matched to a gene; V was cut back by 3 bases and J by 5 bases. This CDR3 region has 17 residues. CDR3 residues: CSASGGVLAGVVDEQYF. In DNA form, the CDR3 reads TGCAGTGCTAGTGGGGGGGTCTTAGCGGGAGTCGTGGACGAGCAGTACTTC.

The rearrangement uses TRBV5-6 and TRBJ2-2, with 8 nucleotides matching TRBD1. This CDR3 comprises 19 residues. Unmatched junction bases numbered 20, after V lost 4 bases and J lost 6 bases. Per germline, CDR1 SGHDT and CDR2 YYEEEE. The chain's CDR3 is CASSHTSHRGQGFAGELFF. DNA for the CDR3: TGTGCCAGCAGCCACACCTCCCACCGAGGACAGGGTTTCGCCGGGGAGCTGTTTTTT.

This chain joins TRBV9 and TRBJ1-3, with 8 nucleotides matching TRBD1. The length of the CDR3 is 18 residues. Germline trimming cut 0 bases from V and 1 base from J; bases unmatched to any gene: 9. Germline V lookup: CDR1 SGDLS, CDR2 YYNGEE. As DNA, the CDR3 is TGTGCCAGCAGCGTAGCCATAACCGACAGGGGTTCTGGAAACACCATATATTTT. Its translation: CASSVAITDRGSGNTIYF.

As DNA, the CDR3 is TGTGCCAGCAGCTTAGTACGGACAGCCAACACCGGGGAGCTGTTTTTT. This sequence encodes CASSLVRTANTGELFF. The genes are TRBV11-3 and TRBJ2-2, with D tentatively TRBD1 (6 bases). The CDR3 is 16 residues long. Trimming stripped 1 base from V and 2 bases from J, with 11 bases between. Looked up from germline, CDR1 is SGHNT and CDR2 is YENEEA.

This chain joins TRBV10-3 and TRBJ1-2; D perhaps matches TRBD1 (5 bases). Germline V gene data show CDR1 as ENHRY and CDR2 as SYGVKD. The germline V and J ends were trimmed by 4 bases and 7 bases, with 13 bases remaining between them. The CDR3 has 13 residues. CDR3 sequence: CAISVGGAFGYTF. DNA for the CDR3: TGTGCCATCAGTGTCGGGGGAGCCTTTGGCTACACCTTC.

The chain employs TRBV5-6 and TRBJ2-7; 9 nucleotides align to TRBD1. Losses at the gene ends were 0 bases for V and 1 base for J; bases not matched to a gene: 2. The CDR3 runs to 15 residues. Per the germline V gene, CDR1 is SGHDT and CDR2 is YYEEEE. The chain's CDR3 is CASSLGDRDSYEQYF. The CDR3 nucleotides are TGTGCCAGCAGCTTGGGGGACAGGGATTCCTACGAGCAGTACTTC. Full variable domain (outside the CDR3, taken from reference TRBV5-6 and TRBJ2-7): DAGVTQSPTHLIKTRGQQVTLRCSPKSGHDTVSWYQQALGQGPQFIFQYYEEEERQRGNFPDRFSGHQFPNYSSELNVNALLLGDSALYLCASSLGDRDSYEQYFGPGTRLTVT.

The V call is TRBV13, the J call TRBJ2-7, with 14 bases aligning to TRBD2. The germline V gene has CDR1 PRHDT and CDR2 FYEKMQ (reference sequence). The length of the CDR3 is 16 residues. The junction had 8 bases not matched to a gene; V was cut back by 6 bases and J by 4 bases. The CDR3 nucleotides are TGTGCCAGCAGTTCCTCCGGGACTAGCGGGAGATACGAGCAGTACTTC. Translating it yields CASSSSGTSGRYEQYF.

The V call is TRBV7-2, the J call TRBJ2-7, with a weak D call TRBD1 (5 bases). The CDR3 runs to 14 residues. Deletions cut 2 bases from V and 5 bases from J, with 13 bases between. Looked up from germline, CDR1 is SGHTA and CDR2 is FQGNSA. The CDR3: CASSLRAGRDEQYF. The DNA for the CDR3 is TGTGCCAGCAGCTTAAGGGCAGGGCGCGACGAGCAGTACTTC.

This clone was counted a single time. The V and J genes are TRBV2 and TRBJ2-3; D gene uncertain. CDR3 length: 14 amino acids. Per the germline V gene, CDR1 is SNHLY and CDR2 is FYNNEI. Trimming left V 2 bases short and J 5 bases short, with 11 bases between. DNA of the CDR3: TGTGCCAGCAGTGAACTTCACTCGGGAGATACGCAGTATTTT. It translates to CASSELHSGDTQYF.

The rearrangement joins TRBV19 to TRBJ2-7; D is perhaps TRBD2 (6 bases). Germline CDR1 and CDR2: LNHDA and SQIVND (reference sequence). The V end was cut by 5 bases, the J end by 0 bases, with 11 bases between. CDR3 size: 14 residues. The CDR3 DNA is TGTGCCAGTAGTGCCGGGACTGGCTCCTACGAGCAGTACTTC. This sequence encodes CASSAGTGSYEQYF.

J is TRBJ2-2 and V is TRBV3-1 (or the pseudogene TRBV3-2); D uncertain. The CDR3 is made up of 14 amino acids. Germline CDR1 LGHDT, CDR2 YNNKEL (reference sequence). Trimming stripped 0 bases from V and 3 bases from J, with 5 bases between. The CDR3 loop is CASSQDRDTGELFF. CDR3 in DNA: TGTGCCAGCAGCCAAGATCGGGACACCGGGGAGCTGTTTTTT.

The chain joins TRBV10-1 to TRBJ1-6; D is unresolved. Germline CDR1 is WNHNN and CDR2 is SYGVQD (reference sequence). Between the trimmed V and J ends, which lost 0 bases and 6 bases, there was a span of 6 bases. CDR3 length: 14 residues. In DNA, the CDR3 is TGCGCCAGCAGTGAGTCGCGGAGTAATTCACCCCTCCACTTT. Its translation: CASSESRSNSPLHF.

This sequence joins TRBV29-1 and TRBJ1-4; D might be TRBD1 (5 bases). CDR3 length: 14 residues. V lost 5 bases and J 3 bases, leaving 13 bases between the germline ends. The germline CDR1 and CDR2 sequences are SQVTM and ANQGSEA. The CDR3, as DNA: TGCAGCGTTCGGCGGGGCAACGCTAATGAAAAACTGTTTTTT. Amino acids: CSVRRGNANEKLFF.